The 3 T cell receptor beta chains listed next were all sequenced from one sample in a study of blood T cell repertoires in COVID-19. Produced via immunoSEQ multiplex PCR; TCRdb's table is partial and in-frame only. The table shows 30,000 to 40,000 clones, with roughly 88% occurring only once. The specimen sequenced was peripheral blood. All receptors derive from a human donor in a cohort sampled during active COVID-19.

The rearrangement links TRBV10-1 to TRBJ2-3; tentatively, D is TRBD2 (5 bases). With 7 bases removed from V and 6 bases from J, the gap between germline ends came to 14 bases. CDR3 length equals 13 residues. Germline CDR1 is WNHNN and CDR2 is SYGVQD (reference sequence). The CDR3, as DNA: TGCGCCAGCACTCTAGCCGTCGGTGATACGCAGTATTTT. Translating gives CASTLAVGDTQYF.

V gene TRBV7-9 combines with J gene TRBJ2-1, with 9 bases identical to TRBD2. Unmatched junction bases numbered 8, after V lost 3 bases and J lost 5 bases. Germline V CDR1 and CDR2: SEHNR, FQNEAQ (reference sequence). CDR3 size: 16 residues. CDR3 bases: TGTGCCAGCAGCTTGGGACTAGCACCCATTGACAATGAGCAGTTCTTC. Protein: CASSLGLAPIDNEQFF.

The V gene is TRBV5-8, the J gene TRBJ2-2; TRBD2 is a possible D gene (5 bases). The length of the CDR3 is 12 residues. Trimming removed 7 bases from V and 6 bases from J, with 10 bases in between. Germline V gives CDR1 SGHTS, CDR2 YDEGEE. The CDR3 is CASERGPGELFF. The CDR3 bases are TGTGCCAGCGAGAGAGGGCCCGGGGAGCTGTTTTTT.